These 6 T cell receptor beta chains share one sample of origin, sequenced in a study of vaccination effects on CD4 cells after COVID-19. Produced via immunoSEQ multiplex PCR; TCRdb's table is partial and in-frame only. Among 41,000 or so clones listed, roughly 70% were seen once. For these receptors, no antigen is known. In the ViraFEST assay, antigen-specific CD4+ clonotypes were identified by expansion after peptide-pool stimulation. When around nine days of culture had elapsed, CD4+ T cells were isolated. None of these healthy vaccinees had been infected with SARS-CoV-2 before vaccination. Sample: CD4+ T cells from PBMCs cultured with HCoV-OC43 spike peptides, taken before COVID-19 vaccination. Noted subset: HCoV-OC43 spike overlapping peptide pool stimulation. These receptors originate from a human donor who received a COVID-19 vaccine.

This clone was observed a handful of times. The chain carries TRBV2 and TRBJ1-6, with TRBD1 as a possible D gene (5 bases). There are 13 residues in the CDR3. Between the trimmed V and J ends, which lost 6 bases and 9 bases, there was a span of 12 bases. Germline V gene data show CDR1 as SNHLY and CDR2 as FYNNEI. The CDR3 spells CASRGQGVSPLHF. Written as DNA, the CDR3 is TGTGCCAGCAGGGGGCAGGGAGTTTCACCCCTCCACTTT.

V usage is TRBV6-5 and J usage is TRBJ1-2, with D hard to call. Trimming took 9 bases from V and 4 from J, leaving 12 bases between them. Germline V gene sequence: CDR1 MNHEY, CDR2 SVGAGI. The length of the CDR3 is 12 residues. The CDR3 is CASGPGSYGYTF. The CDR3 DNA follows: TGTGCCAGTGGGCCTGGGAGCTATGGCTACACCTTC.

A few counts support this clone. V usage is TRBV7-8 and J usage is TRBJ1-2; D possibly corresponds to TRBD1 (6 bases). CDR1 and CDR2 (germline): SGHVS, FQNEAQ. V dropped 5 bases and J dropped 8 bases, with 18 bases sitting between them. This CDR3 has 14 residues. CDR3 in DNA: TGTGCCAGCAGCCCGACCCTACAGGGAGGGGGCTACACCTTC. This codes for CASSPTLQGGGYTF.

This chain connects TRBV5-1 to TRBJ1-1, with D perhaps matching TRBD1 (6 bases). CDR3 size: 15 residues. The V and J ends lost 0 bases and 2 bases respectively, with 11 bases between them. CDR1 and CDR2 (germline): SGHRS, YFSETQ. CDR3: CASSLGGQLNTEAFF. CDR3 in DNA: TGCGCCAGCAGCTTGGGCGGACAGCTAAACACTGAAGCTTTCTTT.

The rearrangement joins TRBV11-3 to TRBJ2-3, with D possibly TRBD1 on 6 matching bases. The germline V gene has CDR1 SGHNT and CDR2 YENEEA. The CDR3 extends over 17 amino acids. The germline V and J ends were trimmed by 1 base and 0 bases, with 14 bases remaining between them. CDR3 sequence reads: CASSLGILGASTDTQYF. The CDR3 nucleotides read TGTGCCAGCAGCTTAGGAATCCTGGGGGCCAGCACAGATACGCAGTATTTT.

The V call is TRBV6-5, the J call TRBJ2-1, with TRBD1 matching 8 bases. After removal of 6 bases from V and 15 bases from J, the junction contained 10 bases not matched to a gene. CDR1 is MNHEY and CDR2 is SVGAGI in the germline V gene. The CDR3 covers 12 residues. In nucleotides, the CDR3 is TGTGCCAGCAGCCTACAGGGGGGTAAACGGTTCTTC. It yields the protein CASSLQGGKRFF.